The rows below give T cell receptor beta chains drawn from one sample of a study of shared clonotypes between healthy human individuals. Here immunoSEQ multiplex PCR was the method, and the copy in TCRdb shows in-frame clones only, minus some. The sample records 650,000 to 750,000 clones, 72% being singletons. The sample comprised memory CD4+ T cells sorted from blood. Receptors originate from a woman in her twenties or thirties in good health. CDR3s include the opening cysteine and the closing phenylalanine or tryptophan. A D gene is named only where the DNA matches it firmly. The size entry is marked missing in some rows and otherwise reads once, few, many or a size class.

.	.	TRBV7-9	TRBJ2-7	CASSSRVHEQYF	TGTGCCAGCAGCTCCCGCGTCCACGAGCAGTACTTC
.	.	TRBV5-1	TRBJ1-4	CASSPGPNEKLFF	TGCGCCAGCAGCCCTGGACCGAATGAAAAACTGTTTTTT
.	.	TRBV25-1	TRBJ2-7	CASSENGDGGAYEQYF	TGTGCCAGCAGTGAAAATGGGGATGGTGGGGCCTACGAGCAGTACTTC
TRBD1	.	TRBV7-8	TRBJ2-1	CASNKDRGFYNEQFF	TGTGCCAGCAACAAGGACAGGGGGTTCTACAATGAGCAGTTCTTC
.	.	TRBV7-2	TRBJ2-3	CASSLFRGITDTQYF	TGTGCCAGCAGCTTATTCAGGGGAATCACAGATACGCAGTATTTT
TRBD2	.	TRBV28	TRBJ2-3	CASTRGGFADTQYF	TGTGCCAGCACCCGGGGAGGGTTCGCAGATACGCAGTATTTT
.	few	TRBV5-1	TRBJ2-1	CASSLGVADYNEQFF	TGCGCCAGCAGCTTAGGGGTAGCGGACTACAATGAGCAGTTCTTC
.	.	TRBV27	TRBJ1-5	CASSFSVARGLDQPQHF	TGTGCCAGCAGTTTCAGCGTGGCGAGGGGACTTGATCAGCCCCAGCATTTT
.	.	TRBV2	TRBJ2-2	CATSPPGGNTGELFF	TGTGCCACCTCTCCTCCAGGTGGGAACACCGGGGAGCTGTTTTTT
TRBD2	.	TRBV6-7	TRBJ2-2	CASSYTPSGSCDTGELFF	TGTGCCAGCAGTTACACCCCTAGCGGGAGCTGCGACACCGGGGAGCTGTTTTTT
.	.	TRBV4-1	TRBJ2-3	CASSQGSSHFADTQYF	TGCGCCAGCAGCCAAGGTTCTAGTCACTTCGCAGATACGCAGTATTTT
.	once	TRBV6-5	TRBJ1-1	CASSYAAKNTEAFF	TGTGCCAGCAGTTACGCAGCGAAGAACACTGAAGCTTTCTTT
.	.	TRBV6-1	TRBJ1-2	CASSEPGENYGYTF	TGTGCCAGCAGCGAGCCCGGGGAGAACTATGGCTACACCTTC
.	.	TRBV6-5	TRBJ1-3	CASSPNQGNTIYF	TGTGCCAGCAGCCCCAACCAGGGGAACACCATATATTTT
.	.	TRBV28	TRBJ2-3	CASSRWDTQYF	TGTGCCAGCAGCCGATGGGATACGCAGTATTTT
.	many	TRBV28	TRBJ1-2	CASSPLDSESANYGYTF	TGTGCCAGCAGTCCTCTTGACAGTGAGTCGGCTAACTATGGCTACACCTTC
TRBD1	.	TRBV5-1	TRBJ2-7	CASSLVGTGVTYEQYF	TGCGCCAGCAGCTTGGTGGGGACAGGGGTCACCTACGAGCAGTACTTC
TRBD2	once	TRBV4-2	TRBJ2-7	CASSQEKLAGALGNYEQYF	TGTGCCAGCAGCCAAGAGAAACTAGCGGGGGCCCTGGGGAACTACGAGCAGTACTTC
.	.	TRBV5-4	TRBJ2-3	CASSFGAEPTDTQYF	TGTGCCAGCAGCTTCGGAGCGGAACCCACAGATACGCAGTATTTT
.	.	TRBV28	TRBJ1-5	CASSIPGRSNQPQHF	TGTGCCAGCTCAATCCCGGGCAGGAGCAATCAGCCCCAGCATTTT
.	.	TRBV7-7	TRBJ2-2	CASSMTRAGGELFF	TGTGCCAGCAGCATGACTAGAGCAGGCGGGGAGCTGTTTTTT
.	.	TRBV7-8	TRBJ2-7	CASSFRGQTYEQYF	TGTGCCAGCAGCTTCCGAGGACAAACCTACGAGCAGTACTTC
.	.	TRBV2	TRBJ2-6	CASRDHNSGANVLTF	TGTGCCAGCAGGGACCATAACTCTGGGGCCAACGTCCTGACTTTC
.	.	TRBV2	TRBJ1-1	CASKRVSQNTEAFF	TGTGCCAGCAAGAGGGTCTCGCAGAACACTGAAGCTTTCTTT
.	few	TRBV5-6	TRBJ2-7	CASSLANSYEQYF	TGTGCCAGCAGCTTGGCCAATAGCTACGAGCAGTACTTC
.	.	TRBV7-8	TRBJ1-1	CASSLRRAGREAFF	TGTGCCAGCAGCTTAAGGAGGGCGGGCCGTGAAGCTTTCTTT
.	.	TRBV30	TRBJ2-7	CAWRAGWNEQYF	TGTGCCTGGAGGGCAGGGTGGAACGAGCAGTACTTC
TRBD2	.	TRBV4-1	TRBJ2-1	CASSLRLAGGPPSVNEQFF	TGCGCCAGCAGCCTCCGTCTAGCGGGAGGGCCCCCTTCGGTGAATGAGCAGTTCTTC
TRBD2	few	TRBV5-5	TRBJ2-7	CASSLGAGGPLEQYF	TGTGCCAGCAGCTTGGGAGCGGGAGGGCCTCTTGAGCAGTACTTC
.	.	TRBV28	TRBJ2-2	CASSRGGSFGAGELFF	.
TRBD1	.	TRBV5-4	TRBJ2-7	CASSRRDSYEQYF	TGTGCCAGCAGTCGCCGGGACAGCTACGAGCAGTACTTC
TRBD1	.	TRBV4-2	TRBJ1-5	CASSQGGQGGNQPQHF	TGTGCCAGCAGCCAGGGGGGACAGGGGGGCAATCAGCCCCAGCATTTT
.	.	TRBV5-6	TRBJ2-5	CASSFGTGIRKETQYF	TGTGCCAGCAGCTTTGGCACAGGAATTCGGAAAGAGACCCAGTACTTC
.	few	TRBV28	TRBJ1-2	CASSFSRGGYGYTF	TGTGCCAGCAGTTTTAGCAGGGGAGGCTATGGCTACACCTTC
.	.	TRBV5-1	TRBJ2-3	CASSLGDPRTDTQYF	TGCGCCAGCAGCTTGGGAGATCCCCGCACAGATACGCAGTATTTT
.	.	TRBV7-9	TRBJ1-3	CASKGFSGNTIYF	TGTGCCAGCAAGGGCTTCTCTGGAAACACCATATATTTT
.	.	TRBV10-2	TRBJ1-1	CASSTNGNTEAFF	TGCGCCAGCAGTACTAATGGGAACACTGAAGCTTTCTTT